Below, one T cell receptor beta chain is given with its context. V was clipped by 4 bases and J by 7 bases; unmatched bases: 12. Germline V lookup: CDR1 MGHDK, CDR2 SYGVNS. CDR3 length: 15 amino acids. This sample was included in a study of blood T cells in healthy people across ages. Then a second PCR, running roughly 7 to 11 cycles, was carried out with a sample-barcoded 5' primer and a J-beta primer mix. TCRdb reanalysed the 5' RACE reads using MiXCR and keeps one entry per CDR3 protein. In the table there are 1.4 million to 1.5 million distinct CDR3 sequences, 42% of which are singletons. This receptor was obtained from a young woman in good health. The specimen sequenced was blood. The J gene is TRBJ2-7, the V gene TRBV25-1; 8 bases are a match to TRBD2. CDR3 sequence reads: CASSAAGAPASEQYF. The CDR3 coding sequence is TGTGCCAGCAGTGCAGCGGGAGCGCCAGCGTCTGAGCAGTACTTC.